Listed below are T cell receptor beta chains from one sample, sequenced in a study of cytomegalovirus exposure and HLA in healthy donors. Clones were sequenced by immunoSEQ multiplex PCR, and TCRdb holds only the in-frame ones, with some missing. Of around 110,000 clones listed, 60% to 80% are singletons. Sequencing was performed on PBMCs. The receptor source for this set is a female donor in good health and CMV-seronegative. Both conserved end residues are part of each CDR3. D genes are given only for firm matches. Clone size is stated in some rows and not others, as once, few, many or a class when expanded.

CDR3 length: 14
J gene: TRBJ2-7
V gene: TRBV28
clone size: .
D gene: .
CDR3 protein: CASLSRVPPYEQYF
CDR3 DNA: TGTGCCAGCCTCTCGAGGGTTCCCCCCTACGAGCAGTACTTC

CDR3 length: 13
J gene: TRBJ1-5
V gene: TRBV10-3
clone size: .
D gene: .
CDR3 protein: CAISTGFNQPQHF
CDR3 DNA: TGTGCCATCAGTACAGGATTCAATCAGCCCCAGCATTTT

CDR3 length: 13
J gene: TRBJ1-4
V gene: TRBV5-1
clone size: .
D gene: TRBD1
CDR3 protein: CASRGQPNEKLFF
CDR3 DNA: TGCGCCAGCAGGGGACAGCCTAATGAAAAACTGTTTTTT

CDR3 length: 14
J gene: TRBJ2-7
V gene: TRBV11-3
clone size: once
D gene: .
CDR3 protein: CASSLAGVSYEQYF
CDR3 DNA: TGTGCCAGCAGCTTAGCGGGAGTTTCCTACGAGCAGTACTTC

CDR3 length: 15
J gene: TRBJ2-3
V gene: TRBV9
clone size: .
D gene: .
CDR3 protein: CASSPYPRDTDTQYF
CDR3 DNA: TGTGCCAGCAGCCCCTACCCGAGGGACACAGATACGCAGTATTTT

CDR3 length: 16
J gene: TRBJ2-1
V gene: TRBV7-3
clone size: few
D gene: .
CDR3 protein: CASSLTGRGSYNEQFF
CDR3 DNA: TGTGCCAGCAGCTTAACTGGGAGAGGATCCTACAATGAGCAGTTCTTC

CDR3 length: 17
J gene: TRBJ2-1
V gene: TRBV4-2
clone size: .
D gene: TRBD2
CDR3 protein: CASSQEDGGRTYNEQFF
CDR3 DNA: TGTGCCAGCAGCCAAGAAGATGGCGGGAGAACCTACAATGAGCAGTTCTTC

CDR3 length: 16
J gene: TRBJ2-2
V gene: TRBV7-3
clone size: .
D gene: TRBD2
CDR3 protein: CASSLTLGLAPGELFF
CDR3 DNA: TGTGCCAGCAGCTTAACCTTGGGACTAGCGCCCGGGGAGCTGTTTTTT

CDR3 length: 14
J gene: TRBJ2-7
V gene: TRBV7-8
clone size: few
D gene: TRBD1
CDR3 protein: CASSFDRGFYEQYF
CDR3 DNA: TGTGCCAGCAGCTTTGACAGGGGATTCTACGAGCAGTACTTC

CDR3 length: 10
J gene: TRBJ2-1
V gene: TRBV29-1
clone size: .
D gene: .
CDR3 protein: CSVVEGHLVF
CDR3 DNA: TGCAGCGTTGTTGAGGGTCACTTAGTCTTC

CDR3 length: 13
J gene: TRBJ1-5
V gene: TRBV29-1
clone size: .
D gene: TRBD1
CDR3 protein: CSVGQGGDQPQHF
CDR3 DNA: TGCAGCGTTGGACAGGGGGGGGATCAGCCCCAGCATTTT

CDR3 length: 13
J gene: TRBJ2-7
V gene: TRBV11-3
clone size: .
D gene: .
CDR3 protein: CASSLGGSYEQYF
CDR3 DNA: TGTGCCAGCAGCTTGGGGGGCTCCTACGAGCAGTACTTC

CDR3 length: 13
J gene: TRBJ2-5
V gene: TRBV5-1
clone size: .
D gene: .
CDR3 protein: CASSLEGQETQYF
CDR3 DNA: TGCGCCAGCAGCTTAGAGGGCCAAGAGACCCAGTACTTC

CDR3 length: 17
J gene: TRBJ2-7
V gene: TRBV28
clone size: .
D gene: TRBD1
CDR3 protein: CASSLRSGRGRDYEQYF
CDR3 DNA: TGTGCCAGCAGTTTACGCTCCGGCAGGGGGCGCGACTACGAGCAGTACTTC

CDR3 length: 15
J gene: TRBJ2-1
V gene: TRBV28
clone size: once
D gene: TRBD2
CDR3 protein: CASTPRTSAYNEQFF
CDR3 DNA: TGTGCCAGCACCCCCAGGACTAGCGCTTACAATGAGCAGTTCTTC

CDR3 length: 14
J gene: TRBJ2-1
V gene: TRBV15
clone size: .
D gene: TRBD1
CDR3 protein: CATSLGQGWHEQFF
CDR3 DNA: TGTGCCACCAGCCTCGGACAGGGATGGCATGAGCAGTTCTTC

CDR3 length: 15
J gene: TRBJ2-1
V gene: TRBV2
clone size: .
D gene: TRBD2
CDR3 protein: CASNRGREGSNEQFF
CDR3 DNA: TGTGCCAGCAATAGAGGGCGGGAGGGGTCCAATGAGCAGTTCTTC

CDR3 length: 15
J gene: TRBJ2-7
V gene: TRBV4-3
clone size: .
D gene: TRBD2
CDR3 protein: CASSLRLAGNYEQYF
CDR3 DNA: TGCGCCAGCAGCCTACGACTAGCGGGTAACTACGAGCAGTACTTC

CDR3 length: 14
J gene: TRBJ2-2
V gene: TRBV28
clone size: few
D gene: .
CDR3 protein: CASSLRGRGGELFF
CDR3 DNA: TGTGCCAGCAGTTTGCGGGGGCGTGGCGGGGAGCTGTTTTTT

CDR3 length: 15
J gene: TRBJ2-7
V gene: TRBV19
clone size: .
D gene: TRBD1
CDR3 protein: CASSFRDRPTYEQYF
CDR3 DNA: TGTGCCAGTAGTTTCCGGGACAGGCCGACCTACGAGCAGTACTTC

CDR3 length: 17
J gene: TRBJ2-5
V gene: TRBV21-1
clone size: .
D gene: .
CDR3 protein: CASSRGSGRGVQETQYF
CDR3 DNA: TGTGCCAGCAGCAGGGGTAGCGGGAGAGGGGTTCAAGAGACCCAGTACTTC

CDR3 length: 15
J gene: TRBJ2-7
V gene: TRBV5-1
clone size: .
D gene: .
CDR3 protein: CASSLGGASVLEQYF
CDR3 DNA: TGCGCCAGCAGCTTGGGGGGCGCCTCCGTACTCGAGCAGTACTTC

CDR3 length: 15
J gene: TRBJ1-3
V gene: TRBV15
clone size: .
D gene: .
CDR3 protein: CATSRGQTSGNTIYF
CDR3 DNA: TGTGCCACCAGCAGAGGACAAACCTCTGGAAACACCATATATTTT

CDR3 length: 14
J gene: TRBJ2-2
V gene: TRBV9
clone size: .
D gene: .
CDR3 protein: CASSVSQGPGELFF
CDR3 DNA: TGTGCCAGCAGCGTTTCTCAGGGTCCCGGGGAGCTGTTTTTT

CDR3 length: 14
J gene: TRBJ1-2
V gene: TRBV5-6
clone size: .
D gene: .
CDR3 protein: CASSLGRLNYGYTF
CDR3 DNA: TGTGCCAGCAGCTTGGGCAGGCTGAACTATGGCTACACCTTC